This T cell receptor beta chain emerged from a study of cytomegalovirus exposure and HLA in healthy donors. Looked up from germline, CDR1 is SGHTA and CDR2 is FQGNSA. There are 14 residues in the CDR3. J gave up 4 bases and V 4 bases, and 6 bases lay outside the gene matches. It was with 60 Vbeta and 13 Jbeta primers that the PCR ran. Measured with immunoSEQ multiplex PCR; TCRdb has only the in-frame clones, and not every one. Among around 190,000 clones listed, approximately 80% were seen once. The sequencing input was PBMCs. The chain has TRBV7-2 and TRBJ1-2, with 7 bases matching TRBD1. The clonotype originates from a woman in her 40s in good health and CMV-seronegative. CDR3 nucleotide sequence: TGTGCCAGCAGCTCGACAGGGTTAATCTATGGCTACACCTTC. Translation: CASSSTGLIYGYTF.